Listed below are T cell receptor beta chains from one sample, sequenced in a study of blood T cells in healthy people across ages. Via MiXCR, TCRdb re-called the 5' RACE reads, giving one row per CDR3 protein. The data contain about a million distinct CDR3 sequences, 45% to 50% of them singletons. Sequences were obtained from blood. These receptors were collected from a man between 25 and 39 years old in good health. The conserved cysteine and the conserved F or W are not part of the CDR3 here.

V	J	CDR3
TRBV29-1	TRBJ2-3	SVATGGDTQY
TRBV14	TRBJ2-1	ASRQTWNEQF
TRBV7-2	TRBJ1-5	ASSRTSGSDQPQH
TRBV6-1	TRBJ2-7	ASSEAAGGSSSYEQY
TRBV21-1	TRBJ2-7	ASSKGRTGNEQY
TRBV5-1	TRBJ2-7	ASSYGQEGYEQY
TRBV11-2	TRBJ2-7	ASSLGRASGSQY
TRBV4-2	TRBJ1-1	ASSQAVGAYTEAF
TRBV5-5	TRBJ2-4	ASSLADRANIQY
TRBV6-6	TRBJ2-1	ASSHPLSGGLNEQF